This T cell receptor beta chain originates from a study of blood T cell repertoires in COVID-19. About the study: T cells, B-cell-depleted T cells, or PBMCs supplied cDNA or gDNA.

CDR1 and CDR2 (germline): MNHNY, SVGAGI (reference sequence). CDR3 length: 15 residues. With 6 bases removed from V and 6 bases from J, the gap between germline ends came to 18 bases. This table comes from immunoSEQ multiplex PCR, and its TCRdb copy is limited to in-frame clones, with some not included. Of 150,000 to 200,000 clones detected, around 82% appear once; the ten largest clones hold approximately 2.4%. The sequence came from a human donor with acute or convalescent COVID-19. The donor label of this sample is uncertain. The sequenced sample was peripheral blood. J is TRBJ2-1 and V is TRBV6-6; tentatively, D is TRBD2 (5 bases). The DNA of the CDR3 is TGTGCCAGCAGCCAAACGCGCGCGGGCCCCAATGAGCAGTTCTTC. This translates into CASSQTRAGPNEQFF.